Listed below are T cell receptor beta chains from one sample, sequenced in a study of PD-1 blockade in mismatch repair-deficient tumors. TCRdb's copy holds only in-frame clones and misses some; the assay was immunoSEQ multiplex PCR. The sample has roughly 130,000 clones; roughly 90% are singletons. The sample was peripheral blood, taken just over 70 weeks after starting pembrolizumab. All receptors come from an adult with mismatch repair-deficient cancer. Each CDR3 is given with its conserved first and last residue. The D gene is left open where the match is weak. Some rows have no size entry. The others give once, few or many, or a class for an expanded clone.

>TRBJ2-7|14|TRBV2|-|-
TGTGCCAGCAGGGTCTCCAGCGGCTCCTACGAGCAGTACTTC
CASRVSSGSYEQYF
>TRBJ2-1|15|TRBV18|-|TRBD2
TGTGCCAGCTCATCTAGCGGGAGGGTCTACAATGAGCAGTTCTTC
CASSSSGRVYNEQFF
>TRBJ2-7|14|TRBV30|-|-
TGTGCCTGGAGTGTATGCCTTTGGAAGTGCGAGCAGTACTTC
CAWSVCLWKCEQYF
>TRBJ1-5|15|TRBV5-8|-|-
TGTGCCAGCAGCTTGGGACAGTATAGCAATCAGCCCCAGCATTTT
CASSLGQYSNQPQHF
>TRBJ2-7|11|TRBV29-1|-|-
TGCAGCGCAAGCTTGGACTACGAGCAGTACTTC
CSASLDYEQYF
>TRBJ2-7|18|TRBV4-3|-|TRBD2
TGCGCCAGCAGCCAAGGAATAAGTCTAGCGGGAGGTTCGTACGAGCAGTACTTC
CASSQGISLAGGSYEQYF
>TRBJ2-1|16|TRBV27|-|TRBD2
TGTGCCAGCAGTAGGTTGGGACTAGCGGAATACAATGAGCAGTTCTTC
CASSRLGLAEYNEQFF
>TRBJ2-7|14|TRBV5-6|-|TRBD2
TGTGCCAGCAGTTCGGGACTAGCGGTCTACGAGCAGTACTTC
CASSSGLAVYEQYF
>TRBJ2-7|15|TRBV10-3|-|TRBD1
TGTGCCATCAGTGAGTCGGGACAGTTCTCCTACGAGCAGTACTTC
CAISESGQFSYEQYF
>TRBJ2-2|14|TRBV7-2|-|TRBD2
TGTGCCAGCTTCCTTAGCGGGGCAGTTGGGGAGCTGTTTTTT
CASFLSGAVGELFF
>TRBJ2-1|15|TRBV4-3|-|-
TGCGCCAGCAGCTACACCAGCGGACGATACAATGAGCAGTTCTTC
CASSYTSGRYNEQFF
>TRBJ2-7|15|TRBV4-2|-|TRBD1
TGTGCCAGCAGCCAAGTGACAGGGCCAACCTACGAGCAGTACTTC
CASSQVTGPTYEQYF
>TRBJ2-2|16|TRBV19|-|-
TGTGCCAGTAATGACAGGACCTATTGGAACACCGGGGAGCTGTTTTTT
CASNDRTYWNTGELFF
>TRBJ1-1|14|TRBV7-2|-|-
TGTGCCAGCAATTTTAGGGCGACGAACACTGAAGCTTTCTTT
CASNFRATNTEAFF
>TRBJ1-5|15|TRBV27|few|TRBD1
TGTGCCAGCGCTGCCGGGACAGGGAGAAATCAGCCCCAGCATTTT
CASAAGTGRNQPQHF
>TRBJ1-5|16|TRBV25-1|-|-
TGTGCCAGCAGTGAATATGGAGAGGGGGAAGATCAGCCCCAGCATTTT
CASSEYGEGEDQPQHF
>TRBJ2-7|11|TRBV28|-|-
TGTGCCAGCAACGACGTCTACGAGCAGTACTTC
CASNDVYEQYF
>TRBJ1-2|13|TRBV27|-|TRBD1
TGTGCCAGCGGGAAACAGGGGGCTGGTGGCTACACCTTC
CASGKQGAGGYTF
>TRBJ2-5|14|TRBV27|-|-
TGTGCCAGCAGTTTAACACCAAACCAAGAGACCCAGTACTTC
CASSLTPNQETQYF
>TRBJ2-7|13|TRBV4-2|-|-
TGTGCCAGCAGCCACCGACAGACCTACGAGCAGTACTTC
CASSHRQTYEQYF
>TRBJ2-7|16|TRBV4-3|-|TRBD2
TGCGCCAGCAGCCTAGGGGTAGCGGGAGGATTATACGAGCAGTACTTC
CASSLGVAGGLYEQYF
>TRBJ2-2|15|TRBV10-2|-|TRBD1
TGCGCCAGCATGGACAGGGGGATGAACACCGGGGAGCTGTTTTTT
CASMDRGMNTGELFF
>TRBJ1-5|13|TRBV2|-|-
TGTGCCAGCAGTGAAAGGAGCAATCAGCCCCAGCATTTT
CASSERSNQPQHF
>TRBJ2-1|12|TRBV6-6|-|-
TGTGCCAGCAGTGAGATCGGTGGTGAGCAGTTCTTC
CASSEIGGEQFF
>TRBJ2-3|13|TRBV5-1|-|TRBD1
TGCGCCAGCAGCCGGACAGGTGTCGATACGCAGTATTTT
CASSRTGVDTQYF
>TRBJ2-2|16|TRBV7-3|-|TRBD2
TGTGCCAGCAGCTTAAGTAGCGGGACGAACACCGGGGAGCTGTTTTTT
CASSLSSGTNTGELFF
>TRBJ2-7|15|TRBV5-1|-|-
TGCGCCAGCAGCTTGGCCGGGACGGCCTCCTACGAGCAGTACTTC
CASSLAGTASYEQYF
>TRBJ2-2|12|TRBV7-9|-|-
TGTGCCAGCAGCCGGAACACCGGGGAGCTGTTTTTT
CASSRNTGELFF
>TRBJ2-7|12|TRBV7-3|-|TRBD2
TGTGCCAGCAGGGCGGGAGGCGGCGAGCAGTACTTC
CASRAGGGEQYF
>TRBJ2-7|17|TRBV11-2|-|TRBD2
TGTGCCAGCAGCTCGACTAGCGGGAGCCTCCCGGGGTACGAGCAGTACTTC
CASSSTSGSLPGYEQYF
>TRBJ1-2|14|TRBV29-1|-|TRBD1
TGCAGCGTTGGGACAGGGGGCCGTCGGTATGGCTACACCTTC
CSVGTGGRRYGYTF
>TRBJ2-5|16|TRBV4-2|-|TRBD1
TGTGCCAGCAGCCAACGGGACAGGGACAGTCGGGAGACCCAGTACTTC
CASSQRDRDSRETQYF
>TRBJ2-1|18|TRBV27|-|TRBD1
TGTGCCAGCAGTTCCCGACGTGTGGGGGACAGGGGATTTCATGAGCAGTTCTTC
CASSSRRVGDRGFHEQFF
>TRBJ2-3|15|TRBV5-5|-|TRBD1
TGTGCCAGCAGCTTGGCGCCAGGGGGCTCCGATACGCAGTATTTT
CASSLAPGGSDTQYF
>TRBJ2-7|15|TRBV28|-|-
TGTGCCAGCAGTTTTAAACTAGCAGCTCCCTACGAGCAGTACTTC
CASSFKLAAPYEQYF
>TRBJ2-2|15|TRBV7-9|-|TRBD1
TGTGCCAGCAGCCCCGGACAGGGACGGGTCGGGGAGCTGTTTTTT
CASSPGQGRVGELFF
>TRBJ2-7|13|TRBV7-9|-|-
TGTGCCAGCAGCTTGGGGTTCGCCAGAGAGCAGTACTTC
CASSLGFAREQYF
>TRBJ2-7|13|TRBV5-4|-|-
TGTGCCAGCAGCTTGACGACCTCCTACGAGCAGTACTTC
CASSLTTSYEQYF
>TRBJ2-3|14|TRBV28|-|-
TGTGCCAGCAGTTTATGGCTAGCCTCGCGGACGCAGTATTTT
CASSLWLASRTQYF
>TRBJ2-7|17|TRBV5-8|-|-
TGTGCCAGCAGCGAAGATGAACGGGACACCCGGTCTTACGAGCAGTACTTC
CASSEDERDTRSYEQYF
>TRBJ2-1|14|TRBV19|-|TRBD2
TGTGCCAGTAGTATGACTAGCGGCAACAATGAGCAGTTCTTC
CASSMTSGNNEQFF
>TRBJ2-3|14|TRBV11-2|once|-
TGTGCCAGCAGCTTGGTGAGGTCCACAGATACGCAGTATTTT
CASSLVRSTDTQYF
>TRBJ2-1|15|TRBV15|-|-
TGTGCCACCTCCTCAGATCCGGGACTTTACAATGAGCAGTTCTTC
CATSSDPGLYNEQFF
>TRBJ2-7|14|TRBV19|-|-
TGTGCCAGTAGTATTCGGGAATCAGGGTACGAGCAGTACTTC
CASSIRESGYEQYF
>TRBJ2-2|14|TRBV2|-|-
TGTGCCAGCAGTGTCGCTACTAACACCGGGGAGCTGTTTTTT
CASSVATNTGELFF
>TRBJ1-1|11|TRBV29-1|once|-
TGCAGCGTTGATAGCCCAACTGAAGCTTTCTTT
CSVDSPTEAFF
>TRBJ2-7|15|TRBV6-5|once|TRBD1
TGTGCCAGCAGTCCAAAACCGGGACAGCTCTACGAGCAGTACTTC
CASSPKPGQLYEQYF
>TRBJ2-3|12|TRBV12-5|-|-
TGTGCTAGTATAGGGGGGGGCGATACGCAGTATTTT
CASIGGGDTQYF
>TRBJ2-7|14|TRBV11-2|-|TRBD1
TGTGCCAGCAGGCGGGACAGGGGACCCTACGAGCAGTACTTC
CASRRDRGPYEQYF
>TRBJ2-5|17|TRBV14|-|-
TGTGCCAGCAGCCAAGATGGGCGGGGACTGTACCAAGAGACCCAGTACTTC
CASSQDGRGLYQETQYF